This is a list of T cell receptor beta chains from one sample in a study of T cell responses to AZD1222 COVID-19 vaccine. The repertoire was sequenced with immunoSEQ multiplex PCR; TCRdb's copy has only in-frame clones and lacks some. The repertoire holds tens of thousands of clones, with about nine tenths as singletons. The source was peripheral blood, collected 28 days after the second AZD1222 dose. The source is an adult who received the AZD1222 COVID-19 vaccine. CDR3s include the opening cysteine and the closing phenylalanine or tryptophan. Each record gives: J gene, clone size, D gene, V gene, CDR3 DNA, CDR3 protein. D genes are given only for firm matches. The size of a clone is reported for some rows only, either as once, few or many, or as a class for expanded clones.

j_gene: TRBJ1-5
abundance: once
d_gene: .
v_gene: TRBV6-1
CDR3nt: TGTGCCAGCAGTGAATGGGGCCGGGAGGGCAATCAGCCCCAGCATTTT
CDR3aa: CASSEWGREGNQPQHF

j_gene: TRBJ2-7
abundance: .
d_gene: TRBD1
v_gene: TRBV11-3
CDR3nt: TGTGCCAGCAGCCCGGGACAGGCCCCCTACGAGCAGTACTTC
CDR3aa: CASSPGQAPYEQYF

j_gene: TRBJ1-5
abundance: .
d_gene: TRBD1
v_gene: TRBV29-1
CDR3nt: TGCAGCGTGGGGACAGGAAATAATCAGCCCCAGCATTTT
CDR3aa: CSVGTGNNQPQHF

j_gene: TRBJ2-6
abundance: .
d_gene: .
v_gene: TRBV27
CDR3nt: TGTGCCAGCAGTCCAGGGACTGGGGCCAACGTCCTGACTTTC
CDR3aa: CASSPGTGANVLTF

j_gene: TRBJ1-1
abundance: .
d_gene: .
v_gene: TRBV30
CDR3nt: TGTGCCTGGAGTGTAACGGGGGGTGAAGCTTTCTTT
CDR3aa: CAWSVTGGEAFF

j_gene: TRBJ1-6
abundance: .
d_gene: .
v_gene: TRBV2
CDR3nt: TGTGCCAGTACAGACAGCCTTAATTCACCCCTCCACTTT
CDR3aa: CASTDSLNSPLHF

j_gene: TRBJ2-5
abundance: few
d_gene: .
v_gene: TRBV10-3
CDR3nt: TGTGCCATCAGCCGGACTATCCAAGAGACCCAGTACTTC
CDR3aa: CAISRTIQETQYF

j_gene: TRBJ1-4
abundance: .
d_gene: TRBD1
v_gene: TRBV25-1
CDR3nt: TGTGCCAGCGAGTGGGGACAGGGTAATGAAAAACTGTTTTTT
CDR3aa: CASEWGQGNEKLFF

j_gene: TRBJ1-2
abundance: few
d_gene: TRBD1
v_gene: TRBV10-2
CDR3nt: TGCGCCAGCGCGGAGACCACCGGGACAGGGGGAAGTGGCTACACCTTC
CDR3aa: CASAETTGTGGSGYTF

j_gene: TRBJ1-4
abundance: .
d_gene: .
v_gene: TRBV5-4
CDR3nt: TGTGCCAGCAGCTTGGAGTTTAATGAAAAACTGTTTTTT
CDR3aa: CASSLEFNEKLFF

j_gene: TRBJ2-7
abundance: .
d_gene: .
v_gene: TRBV11-2
CDR3nt: TGTGCCAGCAGCTTAGATCTGGGGACCCGACCCAGGGAGCAGTACTTC
CDR3aa: CASSLDLGTRPREQYF

j_gene: TRBJ1-2
abundance: .
d_gene: .
v_gene: TRBV3-1/TRBV3-2
CDR3nt: TGTGCCAGCAGCCAAGAACCCGGTGGGGGACGCTACACCTTC
CDR3aa: CASSQEPGGGRYTF

j_gene: TRBJ2-7
abundance: .
d_gene: .
v_gene: TRBV15
CDR3nt: TGTGCCACCAGCAGAGAGCAGGGGATTACCTACGAGCAGTACTTC
CDR3aa: CATSREQGITYEQYF

j_gene: TRBJ1-2
abundance: .
d_gene: .
v_gene: TRBV3-1/TRBV3-2
CDR3nt: TGTGCCAGCAGCCAAGATCCGACAGATGGCTACACCTTC
CDR3aa: CASSQDPTDGYTF

j_gene: TRBJ2-7
abundance: .
d_gene: TRBD1
v_gene: TRBV10-3
CDR3nt: TGTGCCATCAGTGGGGACAGCAAATACGAGCAGTACTTC
CDR3aa: CAISGDSKYEQYF

j_gene: TRBJ1-1
abundance: .
d_gene: .
v_gene: TRBV6-2/TRBV6-3
CDR3nt: TGTGCCAGCAGTTTTCGAGTGAACACTGAAGCTTTCTTT
CDR3aa: CASSFRVNTEAFF

j_gene: TRBJ2-1
abundance: .
d_gene: TRBD2
v_gene: TRBV5-5
CDR3nt: TGTGCCAGCAGCTTCCTAGCGGGGGACAATGAGCAGTTCTTC
CDR3aa: CASSFLAGDNEQFF

j_gene: TRBJ2-5
abundance: .
d_gene: .
v_gene: TRBV2
CDR3nt: TGTGCCAGCAGTGAAGCGGTTTCAGGACATCTCTTTCAAGAGACCCAGTACTTC
CDR3aa: CASSEAVSGHLFQETQYF

j_gene: TRBJ2-7
abundance: .
d_gene: .
v_gene: TRBV29-1
CDR3nt: TGCAGCGTTGAAGATGAAGGTTACGAGCAGTACTTC
CDR3aa: CSVEDEGYEQYF

j_gene: TRBJ1-1
abundance: .
d_gene: .
v_gene: TRBV13
CDR3nt: TGTGCCAGCAGCTTAGAGGGGCATAGGGGGGCGAACACTGAAGCTTTCTTT
CDR3aa: CASSLEGHRGANTEAFF

j_gene: TRBJ2-7
abundance: .
d_gene: TRBD1
v_gene: TRBV6-2/TRBV6-3
CDR3nt: TGTGCCAGCAGTTACTCTGTCAGGGGGATCCCTAGGAGCTCCTACGAGCAGTACTTC
CDR3aa: CASSYSVRGIPRSSYEQYF

j_gene: TRBJ2-7
abundance: .
d_gene: TRBD2
v_gene: TRBV28
CDR3nt: TGTGCCAGCTCGGGGGGGCCCTTATACGAGCAGTACTTC
CDR3aa: CASSGGPLYEQYF

j_gene: TRBJ1-5
abundance: .
d_gene: .
v_gene: TRBV12-3/TRBV12-4
CDR3nt: TGTGCCAGCAGTGTCGACAGAAATCAGCCCCAGCATTTT
CDR3aa: CASSVDRNQPQHF

j_gene: TRBJ2-7
abundance: .
d_gene: TRBD2
v_gene: TRBV24-1
CDR3nt: TGTGCCACCGGACTAGCGGGGGGGCAGAAGCAGTACTTC
CDR3aa: CATGLAGGQKQYF

j_gene: TRBJ1-1
abundance: once
d_gene: .
v_gene: TRBV7-2
CDR3nt: TGTGCCAGCAGCCTAAAGCAGCTCACGAACACTGAAGCTTTCTTT
CDR3aa: CASSLKQLTNTEAFF

j_gene: TRBJ2-6
abundance: .
d_gene: .
v_gene: TRBV9
CDR3nt: TGTGCCAGCAGCGCAAGCCGGAGCTCTGGGGCCAACGTCCTGACTTTC
CDR3aa: CASSASRSSGANVLTF

j_gene: TRBJ2-1
abundance: .
d_gene: .
v_gene: TRBV9
CDR3nt: TGTGCCAGCAGCGTAGAAGGGTCCCCCTACAATGAGCAGTTCTTC
CDR3aa: CASSVEGSPYNEQFF

j_gene: TRBJ1-1
abundance: .
d_gene: .
v_gene: TRBV28
CDR3nt: TGTGCCAGCAGACCCGGACCCCTAAACACTGAAGCTTTCTTT
CDR3aa: CASRPGPLNTEAFF

j_gene: TRBJ1-1
abundance: .
d_gene: .
v_gene: TRBV5-1
CDR3nt: TGCGCCAGCAGCTTTACGGGGCAAGTGAACACTGAAGCTTTCTTT
CDR3aa: CASSFTGQVNTEAFF

j_gene: TRBJ2-7
abundance: .
d_gene: .
v_gene: TRBV5-4
CDR3nt: TGTGCCAGCAGCTCCGGGTTCTACGAGCAGTACTTC
CDR3aa: CASSSGFYEQYF

j_gene: TRBJ1-1
abundance: .
d_gene: .
v_gene: TRBV7-9
CDR3nt: TGTGCCAGCAGCGTCGATCAGAACACTGAAGCTTTCTTT
CDR3aa: CASSVDQNTEAFF

j_gene: TRBJ2-3
abundance: .
d_gene: TRBD2
v_gene: TRBV6-4
CDR3nt: TGTGCCAGCAGTGACTCGAGCGGGGCTGCAGATACGCAGTATTTT
CDR3aa: CASSDSSGAADTQYF

j_gene: TRBJ2-7
abundance: .
d_gene: .
v_gene: TRBV12-3/TRBV12-4
CDR3nt: TGTGCCAGCAGTTGGGGAGGCGGGGAGCAGTACTTC
CDR3aa: CASSWGGGEQYF

j_gene: TRBJ1-1
abundance: .
d_gene: .
v_gene: TRBV28
CDR3nt: TGTGCCAGCAGGTGGGGGGATAACACTGAAGCTTTCTTT
CDR3aa: CASRWGDNTEAFF

j_gene: TRBJ2-2
abundance: .
d_gene: .
v_gene: TRBV14
CDR3nt: TGTGCCAGCAGCCAAGACGGGTCCGGGGAGCTGTTTTTT
CDR3aa: CASSQDGSGELFF

j_gene: TRBJ1-2
abundance: .
d_gene: TRBD1
v_gene: TRBV6-1
CDR3nt: TGTGCCAGCAGTGAAAACAGGGGGCGTGAGGGCTACACCTTC
CDR3aa: CASSENRGREGYTF

j_gene: TRBJ2-7
abundance: .
d_gene: .
v_gene: TRBV6-5
CDR3nt: TGTGCCAGCAGTACGCTTCCCCGCTACGAGCAGTACTTC
CDR3aa: CASSTLPRYEQYF

j_gene: TRBJ1-1
abundance: .
d_gene: .
v_gene: TRBV5-6
CDR3nt: TGTGCCAGCAGCGACACACCGAACACTGAAGCTTTCTTT
CDR3aa: CASSDTPNTEAFF

j_gene: TRBJ2-3
abundance: .
d_gene: .
v_gene: TRBV12-3/TRBV12-4
CDR3nt: TGTGCCAGCACAGGGGGGCGGGGAGATACGCAGTATTTT
CDR3aa: CASTGGRGDTQYF

j_gene: TRBJ1-1
abundance: .
d_gene: .
v_gene: TRBV6-2/TRBV6-3
CDR3nt: TGTGCCAGCAGTTACGCTAGACAGACGAACACTGAAGCTTTCTTT
CDR3aa: CASSYARQTNTEAFF

j_gene: TRBJ1-1
abundance: .
d_gene: .
v_gene: TRBV20-1
CDR3nt: TGCAGTGCTAGTCCCCGATCTATGAACACTGAAGCTTTCTTT
CDR3aa: CSASPRSMNTEAFF

j_gene: TRBJ1-3
abundance: .
d_gene: .
v_gene: TRBV18
CDR3nt: TGTGCCAGCTCGGCCATCGTACAGGCGAGCTCTGGAAACACCATATATTTT
CDR3aa: CASSAIVQASSGNTIYF

j_gene: TRBJ1-1
abundance: .
d_gene: TRBD1
v_gene: TRBV19
CDR3nt: TGTGCCAGTAGTAGACAGGGATTGAGCACTGAAGCTTTCTTT
CDR3aa: CASSRQGLSTEAFF

j_gene: TRBJ2-7
abundance: .
d_gene: .
v_gene: TRBV5-4
CDR3nt: TGTGCCAGCAGCCAGGATCAGAGCTCCTACGAGCAGTACTTC
CDR3aa: CASSQDQSSYEQYF

j_gene: TRBJ2-5
abundance: .
d_gene: .
v_gene: TRBV7-2
CDR3nt: TGTGCCAGCAGCCCCCTCCGCGTAGAGACCCAGTACTTC
CDR3aa: CASSPLRVETQYF

j_gene: TRBJ1-2
abundance: .
d_gene: .
v_gene: TRBV20-1
CDR3nt: TGCAGTGCTACAGAGGCTGGCTACACCTTC
CDR3aa: CSATEAGYTF

j_gene: TRBJ2-4
abundance: .
d_gene: TRBD1
v_gene: TRBV7-2
CDR3nt: TGTGCCAGCAGCCCAGGGGGCAATCTAGCCAAAAACATTCAGTACTTC
CDR3aa: CASSPGGNLAKNIQYF

j_gene: TRBJ1-2
abundance: .
d_gene: .
v_gene: TRBV30
CDR3nt: TGTGCCTGGAGTGTAAGGGGGGCGGTAGGGGCCTATGGCTACACCTTC
CDR3aa: CAWSVRGAVGAYGYTF

j_gene: TRBJ2-7
abundance: .
d_gene: .
v_gene: TRBV19
CDR3nt: TGTGCCAGTAGTATAGTTGCGGGATCCTACGAGCAGTACTTC
CDR3aa: CASSIVAGSYEQYF

j_gene: TRBJ1-4
abundance: .
d_gene: TRBD1
v_gene: TRBV15
CDR3nt: TGTGCCACCAGCAGAGATTTAGTTCAGGGGGCGGTTGAAAAACTGTTTTTT
CDR3aa: CATSRDLVQGAVEKLFF

j_gene: TRBJ1-1
abundance: .
d_gene: .
v_gene: TRBV30
CDR3nt: TGTGCCTGGAGTGAAGGGTACACTGAAGCTTTCTTT
CDR3aa: CAWSEGYTEAFF

j_gene: TRBJ1-2
abundance: .
d_gene: .
v_gene: TRBV5-6
CDR3nt: TGTGCCAGCAGCTGGCAGGGGACCTATGGCTACACCTTC
CDR3aa: CASSWQGTYGYTF

j_gene: TRBJ1-1
abundance: .
d_gene: TRBD1
v_gene: TRBV6-5
CDR3nt: TGTGCCAGCCGTTACACCGACAGGGGACTGAACACTGAAGCTTTCTTT
CDR3aa: CASRYTDRGLNTEAFF